The 15 T cell receptor beta chains listed next were all sequenced from one sample in a study of cytotoxic CD8 clonotypes in ibrutinib-treated CLL. Measured with immunoSEQ multiplex PCR; TCRdb has only the in-frame clones, and not every one. The sample holds over 150,000 clones, 70% to 85% seen once. The sample consisted of PBMCs, taken after 12 months of ibrutinib treatment. The receptors stem from a human donor with chronic lymphocytic leukemia.

This sequence joins TRBV5-3 and TRBJ1-5, with D unresolved. TRBV5-3 is given ORF status, its function remaining uncertain. Trimming shortened V by 0 bases and J by 1 base, and 14 bases separated the two germline ends. The CDR3 has 17 amino acids. The DNA of the CDR3 is TGTGCCAGAAGCTTGGGCTGGCCGTATGTGAGCAATCAGCCCCAGCATTTT. This gives the protein CARSLGWPYVSNQPQHF.

The J gene is TRBJ2-4, the V gene TRBV19; D is uncertain. V was cut by 4 bases and J by 9 bases, with 10 bases left in between. CDR3 length: 12 amino acids. The germline V gene encodes CDR1 LNHDA and CDR2 SQIVND (reference sequence). CDR3 bases: TGTGCCAGTAGTACCGTTTGGACCATTCAGTACTTC. Translating gives CASSTVWTIQYF.

V and J are TRBV10-1 and TRBJ2-1; no firm D call. Trimming left V 2 bases short and J 8 bases short, with 13 bases between. The germline V gene encodes CDR1 WNHNN and CDR2 SYGVQD (reference sequence). The CDR3 runs to 14 residues. CDR3 loop: CASSEIQARYEQFF. In nucleotides, the CDR3 is TGCGCCAGCAGTGAGATCCAAGCTCGGTATGAGCAGTTCTTC.

The rearrangement links TRBV5-1 to TRBJ2-7; either TRBD1 or TRBD2 may supply D (6 bases each). CDR3 length equals 15 residues. V lost 0 bases and J 4 bases, leaving 14 bases between the germline ends. The V gene's germline CDR1 is SGHRS and CDR2 YFSETQ. CDR3 protein: CASSLEGGNGYEQYF. In DNA form, the CDR3 reads TGCGCCAGCAGCTTGGAGGGGGGTAACGGTTACGAGCAGTACTTC. Supplemented by reference TRBV5-1 and TRBJ2-7, the full variable domain reads KAGVTQTPRYLIKTRGQQVTLSCSPISGHRSVSWYQQTPGQGLQFLFEYFSETQRNKGNFPGRFSGRQFSNSRSEMNVSTLELGDSALYLCASSLEGGNGYEQYFGPGTRLTVT.

This chain's CDR3 is CASTRTSGSPNEQFF. CDR3 coding DNA: TGTGCCAGTACGAGGACTAGCGGGAGCCCCAATGAGCAGTTCTTC. The rearrangement uses TRBV19 and TRBJ2-1; 13 nucleotides line up with TRBD2. After removal of 7 bases from V and 6 bases from J, the junction contained 6 bases not matched to a gene. The V gene's germline CDR1 is LNHDA and CDR2 SQIVND (reference sequence). The CDR3 is 15 amino acids.

This clone is medium-sized within its sample. The V gene is TRBV5-8, the J gene TRBJ1-2; D ambiguous. The V gene lost 0 bases and the J gene lost 7 bases, with 10 bases spanning the gap. The CDR3 has 13 residues. Per the germline V gene, CDR1 is SGHTS and CDR2 is YDEGEE. CDR3 DNA: TGTGCCAGCAGCTTGGTGTCCGGGGTTGGCTACACCTTC. Translating gives CASSLVSGVGYTF. The whole variable domain, remainder taken from reference TRBV5-8 and TRBJ1-2, is EAGVTQSPTHLIKTRGQQATLRCSPISGHTSVYWYQQALGLGLQFLLWYDEGEERNRGNFPPRFSGRQFPNYSSELNVNALELEDSALYLCASSLVSGVGYTFGSGTRLTVV.

This sequence joins TRBV29-1 and TRBJ2-1, with D perhaps assigned TRBD1 or TRBD2 (5 bases each). Per the germline V gene, CDR1 is SQVTM and CDR2 is ANQGSEA. V was pared by 1 base and J by 8 bases, with 21 bases between. The CDR3 is 16 amino acids. In DNA, the CDR3 is TGCAGCGTTGAAGGGGACGGCGGAACGGCAAGGGATGAGCAGTTCTTC. It yields the protein CSVEGDGGTARDEQFF.

The chain carries TRBV4-3 and TRBJ1-1; D is ambiguous. Germline values: CDR1 LGHNA, CDR2 YSLEER. V was clipped by 1 base and J by 4 bases, with 16 bases between them. This CDR3 is built from 16 residues. The CDR3 loop is CASSQGVTSGGTEAFF. The CDR3 DNA reads as TGCGCCAGCAGCCAAGGGGTCACCTCGGGAGGCACTGAAGCTTTCTTT.

This chain joins TRBV10-3 and TRBJ2-4, with D perhaps TRBD1 (5 bases). Trimming removed 2 bases at V and 7 bases at J, with 9 bases between. The CDR3 covers 13 residues. Germline CDR1 and CDR2: ENHRY and SYGVKD. The CDR3 nucleotides are TGTGCCATCAGTGAGGGACATGGGAACATTCAGTACTTC. Amino acids: CAISEGHGNIQYF.

The chain is built from TRBV6-6 and TRBJ1-5, with 9 bases fitting TRBD1. V shed 4 bases, J shed 6 bases, and the junction held 10 bases outside the gene matches. The germline V gene encodes CDR1 MNHNY and CDR2 SVGAGI (reference sequence). This CDR3 comprises 16 residues. CDR3 nucleotide sequence: TGTGCCAGCAGTTCTTACCGACAGGGGGGGAGTCAGCCCCAGCATTTT. Translation gives CASSSYRQGGSQPQHF.

CDR3 nucleotides: TGTGCCAGCAGTCTCAACCCGGGACAGGGGTATGGCTACACCTTC. This encodes CASSLNPGQGYGYTF. The chain joins TRBV28 to TRBJ1-2; the match to TRBD1 covers 10 bases. Looked up from germline, CDR1 is MDHEN and CDR2 is SYDVKM. The length of the CDR3 is 15 residues. V lost 5 bases, J lost 5 bases, and 8 bases stayed unmatched.

This clone occurred a few times. The rearrangement uses TRBV2 and TRBJ2-5; TRBD2 aligns across 9 bases. CDR3 length: 16 amino acids. The V gene end was trimmed by 3 bases and the J gene end by 6 bases; junction bases not matched to a gene: 11. Germline assignment: CDR1 SNHLY and CDR2 FYNNEI. The CDR3 reads CASSELAGASPKTQYF. The CDR3 coding sequence is TGTGCCAGCAGTGAGTTAGCGGGAGCCTCTCCCAAGACCCAGTACTTC.

The chain employs TRBV2 and TRBJ2-5, with a possible D match to TRBD1 (6 bases). Trimming removed 6 bases at V and 0 bases at J, with 14 bases between. The germline V gene has CDR1 SNHLY and CDR2 FYNNEI. The CDR3 is 15 residues long. CDR3 sequence (DNA): TGTGCCAGCAGCCGACAGGAGGCGTACCAAGAGACCCAGTACTTC. Residues: CASSRQEAYQETQYF.

This chain links TRBV27 with TRBJ2-2; 12 bases fit TRBD1. This CDR3 contains 18 residues. Germline V gives CDR1 MNHEY, CDR2 SMNVEV (reference sequence). J was trimmed by 3 bases and V by 3 bases; bases with no gene match: 8. CDR3 nucleotide sequence: TGTGCCAGCAGTTTTTTGGGACAGGGGGCGCGGGACACCGGGGAGCTGTTTTTT. It is translated as CASSFLGQGARDTGELFF.

CDR3 in DNA: TGTGCCAGCTCAGGAATATCACAGGATACGCAGTATTTT. This sequence encodes CASSGISQDTQYF. J is TRBJ2-3 and V is TRBV18; D not resolved. Trimming removed 5 bases from V and 6 bases from J, with 12 bases in between. There are 13 residues in the CDR3. The germline V gene has CDR1 KGHSH and CDR2 LQKENI. Combining the CDR3 with reference TRBV18 and TRBJ2-3 gives the whole variable domain NAGVMQNPRHLVRRRGQEARLRCSPMKGHSHVYWYRQLPEEGLKFMVYLQKENIIDESGMPKERFSAEFPKEGPSILRIQQVVRGDSAAYFCASSGISQDTQYFGPGTRLTVL.